The rows below give T cell receptor beta chains drawn from one sample of a study of T cells in Graves' hyperthyroidism and ophthalmopathy. MiXCR, applied by TCRdb to the multiplex PCR reads, yields one record per CDR3 protein. The sample records about 500,000 distinct CDR3 sequences, roughly a sixth being singletons. The sequenced sample was blood. The receptors come from a woman younger than 30 with Graves' hyperthyroidism. CDR3s include the opening cysteine and the closing phenylalanine or tryptophan. Fields, in order: clone size, J gene, V gene, D gene, CDR3 length, CDR3 protein, CDR3 DNA. A D gene is named only where the DNA matches it firmly. Clone sizes are given selectively: once, few, many, or a class where the clone is expanded.

clone_size: NA; j_call: TRBJ2-5; v_call: TRBV27; d_call: NA; cdr3_length: 13; cdr3_aa: CATQGRFQETQYF; cdr3_nt: TGTGCCACGCAAGGACGGTTTCAAGAGACCCAGTACTTC
clone_size: many; j_call: TRBJ1-1; v_call: TRBV12-3/TRBV12-4; d_call: NA; cdr3_length: 12; cdr3_aa: CASSLGSLEAFF; cdr3_nt: TGTGCCAGCAGCCTTGGAAGTCTTGAAGCTTTCTTT
clone_size: few; j_call: TRBJ2-2; v_call: TRBV7-3; d_call: TRBD2; cdr3_length: 15; cdr3_aa: CASSIKRGGTGELFF; cdr3_nt: TGTGCCAGCAGCATAAAGCGGGGGGGCACCGGGGAGCTGTTTTTT
clone_size: few; j_call: TRBJ2-2; v_call: TRBV4-2; d_call: TRBD2; cdr3_length: 17; cdr3_aa: CASSPVVSGIRTGELFF; cdr3_nt: TGTGCCAGCAGCCCGGTTGTTAGCGGGATTAGGACCGGGGAGCTGTTTTTT
clone_size: few; j_call: TRBJ2-1; v_call: TRBV4-1; d_call: NA; cdr3_length: 15; cdr3_aa: CASSQDRGAGNEQFF; cdr3_nt: TGCGCCAGCAGCCAAGACAGGGGGGCCGGCAATGAGCAGTTCTTC
clone_size: NA; j_call: TRBJ1-2; v_call: TRBV19; d_call: TRBD1; cdr3_length: 14; cdr3_aa: CASSIRDRVYGYTF; cdr3_nt: TGTGCCAGTAGTATTCGGGACAGGGTCTATGGCTACACCTTC
clone_size: few; j_call: TRBJ2-2; v_call: TRBV11-2; d_call: NA; cdr3_length: 15; cdr3_aa: CASSETAGDTGELFF; cdr3_nt: TGTGCCAGCAGCGAGACGGCAGGGGACACCGGGGAGCTGTTTTTT
clone_size: many; j_call: TRBJ2-5; v_call: TRBV2; d_call: TRBD2; cdr3_length: 15; cdr3_aa: CASKTSGGGRETQYF; cdr3_nt: TGTGCCAGCAAAACTAGCGGGGGGGGTCGGGAGACCCAGTACTTC
clone_size: few; j_call: TRBJ2-7; v_call: TRBV5-1; d_call: NA; cdr3_length: 15; cdr3_aa: CASSLVLGQGDEQYF; cdr3_nt: TGCGCCAGCAGCTTGGTTCTTGGGCAGGGAGACGAGCAGTACTTC
clone_size: NA; j_call: TRBJ2-7; v_call: TRBV11-2; d_call: TRBD2; cdr3_length: 14; cdr3_aa: CASNFTSGTCEQYF; cdr3_nt: TGTGCCAGCAACTTCACTAGCGGGACCTGCGAGCAGTACTTC
clone_size: NA; j_call: TRBJ2-1; v_call: TRBV12-5; d_call: NA; cdr3_length: 16; cdr3_aa: CASGLVAGVGSNEQFF; cdr3_nt: TGTGCTAGTGGTTTGGTTGCGGGCGTAGGGAGCAATGAGCAGTTCTTC
clone_size: many; j_call: TRBJ2-3; v_call: TRBV6-2/TRBV6-3; d_call: TRBD2; cdr3_length: 17; cdr3_aa: CASTNGAGRLSTDTQYF; cdr3_nt: TGTGCCAGCACCAATGGAGCGGGGCGCCTAAGCACAGATACGCAGTATTTT
clone_size: NA; j_call: TRBJ2-7; v_call: TRBV5-1; d_call: TRBD2; cdr3_length: 14; cdr3_aa: CASSTTSATYEQYF; cdr3_nt: TGCGCCAGCAGCACAACTAGCGCAACCTACGAGCAGTACTTC
clone_size: NA; j_call: TRBJ2-7; v_call: TRBV13; d_call: TRBD1; cdr3_length: 13; cdr3_aa: CASLRQGIREQYF; cdr3_nt: TGTGCCAGCCTTAGACAGGGTATTCGCGAGCAGTACTTC
clone_size: NA; j_call: TRBJ2-5; v_call: TRBV4-3; d_call: TRBD2; cdr3_length: 16; cdr3_aa: CASSQAGTSLQETQYF; cdr3_nt: TGCGCCAGCAGCCAGGCCGGGACTAGCCTTCAAGAGACCCAGTACTTC
clone_size: many; j_call: TRBJ1-1; v_call: TRBV18; d_call: NA; cdr3_length: 14; cdr3_aa: CASVINRMNTEAFF; cdr3_nt: TGTGCCAGCGTCATAAATCGGATGAACACTGAAGCTTTCTTT